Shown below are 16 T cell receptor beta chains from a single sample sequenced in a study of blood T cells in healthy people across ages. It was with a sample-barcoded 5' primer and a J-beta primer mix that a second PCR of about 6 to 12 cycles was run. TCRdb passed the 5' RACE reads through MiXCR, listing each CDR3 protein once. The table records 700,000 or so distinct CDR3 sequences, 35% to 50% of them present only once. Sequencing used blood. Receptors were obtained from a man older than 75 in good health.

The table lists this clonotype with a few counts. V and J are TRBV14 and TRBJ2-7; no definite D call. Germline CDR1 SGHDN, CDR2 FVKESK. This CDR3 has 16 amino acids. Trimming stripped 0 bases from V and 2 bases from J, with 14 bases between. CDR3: CASSQERLPPTYEQYF. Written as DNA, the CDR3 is TGTGCCAGCAGCCAAGAGAGGCTACCTCCCACCTACGAGCAGTACTTC.

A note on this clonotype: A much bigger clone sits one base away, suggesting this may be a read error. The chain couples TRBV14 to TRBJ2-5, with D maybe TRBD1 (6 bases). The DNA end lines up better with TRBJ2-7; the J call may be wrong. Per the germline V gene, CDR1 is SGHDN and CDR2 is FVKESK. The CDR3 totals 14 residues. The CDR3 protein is CASGQKRGHYEQYF. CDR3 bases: TGTGCCAGCGGCCAAAAACGGGGACACTACGAGCAGTACTTC.

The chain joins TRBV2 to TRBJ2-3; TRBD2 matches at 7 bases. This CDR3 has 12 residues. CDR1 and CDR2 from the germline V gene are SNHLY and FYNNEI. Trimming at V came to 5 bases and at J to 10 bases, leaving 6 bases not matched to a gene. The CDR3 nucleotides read TGTGCCAGCAGTATTGTGACTAGCTCGCAGTATTTT. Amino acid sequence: CASSIVTSSQYF.

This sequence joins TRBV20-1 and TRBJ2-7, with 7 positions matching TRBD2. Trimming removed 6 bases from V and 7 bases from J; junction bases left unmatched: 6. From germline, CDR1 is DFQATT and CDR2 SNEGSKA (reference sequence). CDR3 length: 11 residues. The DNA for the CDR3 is TGCAGTGCCTTCGTTAGCGGGGAGCAGTACTTC. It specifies CSAFVSGEQYF.

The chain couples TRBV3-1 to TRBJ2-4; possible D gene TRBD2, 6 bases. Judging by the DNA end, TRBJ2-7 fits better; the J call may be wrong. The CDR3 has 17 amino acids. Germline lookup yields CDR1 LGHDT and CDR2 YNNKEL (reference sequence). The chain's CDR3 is CASSQDIVRGWGLEQYF. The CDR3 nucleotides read TGTGCCAGCAGCCAAGATATTGTGAGGGGTTGGGGACTCGAGCAGTACTTC.

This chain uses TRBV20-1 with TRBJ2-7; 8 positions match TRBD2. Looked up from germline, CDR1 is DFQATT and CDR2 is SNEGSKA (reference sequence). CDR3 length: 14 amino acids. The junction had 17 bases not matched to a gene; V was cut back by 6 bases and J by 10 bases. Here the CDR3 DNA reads TGCAGTGCCCACATGGGAGCGGGAGAACTCGGACAGTACTTC. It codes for CSAHMGAGELGQYF.

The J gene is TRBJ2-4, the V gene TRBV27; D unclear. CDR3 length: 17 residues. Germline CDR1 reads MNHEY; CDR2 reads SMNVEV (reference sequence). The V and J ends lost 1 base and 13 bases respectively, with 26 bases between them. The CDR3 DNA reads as TGTGCCAGCAGTTTATTCTCCCCCCGGACGCCGCCCTACAAGCAGTACTTC. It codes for CASSLFSPRTPPYKQYF.

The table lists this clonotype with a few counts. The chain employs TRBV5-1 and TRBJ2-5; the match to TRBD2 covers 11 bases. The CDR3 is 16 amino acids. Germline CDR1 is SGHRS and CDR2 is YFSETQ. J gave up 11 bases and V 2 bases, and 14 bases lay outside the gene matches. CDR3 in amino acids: CASSFPLAGGLNEQYF. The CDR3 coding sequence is TGCGCCAGCAGCTTCCCCCTAGCGGGGGGCCTGAATGAGCAGTACTTC.

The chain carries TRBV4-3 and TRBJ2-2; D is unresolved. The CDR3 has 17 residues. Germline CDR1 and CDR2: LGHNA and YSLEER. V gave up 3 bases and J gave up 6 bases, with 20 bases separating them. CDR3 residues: CASSQERGNGVAGELFF. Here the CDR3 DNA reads TGCGCCAGCAGCCAGGAACGTGGAAATGGGGTGGCCGGGGAGCTGTTTTTT.

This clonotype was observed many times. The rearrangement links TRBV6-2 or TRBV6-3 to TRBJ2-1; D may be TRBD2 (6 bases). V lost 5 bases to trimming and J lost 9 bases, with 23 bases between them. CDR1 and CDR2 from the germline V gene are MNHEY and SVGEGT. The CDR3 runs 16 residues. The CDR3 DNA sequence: TGTGCCAGCAGTCAGCCGGGACTGCCCGGTGTGGGTGAGCAGTTCTTC. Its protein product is CASSQPGLPGVGEQFF.

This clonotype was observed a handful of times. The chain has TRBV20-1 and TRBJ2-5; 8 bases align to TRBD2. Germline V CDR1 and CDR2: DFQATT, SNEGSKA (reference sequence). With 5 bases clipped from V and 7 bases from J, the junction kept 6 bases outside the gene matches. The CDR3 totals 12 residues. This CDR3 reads CSAGGTRGTQYF. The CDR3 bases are TGCAGTGCTGGGGGGACTAGAGGGACCCAGTACTTC.

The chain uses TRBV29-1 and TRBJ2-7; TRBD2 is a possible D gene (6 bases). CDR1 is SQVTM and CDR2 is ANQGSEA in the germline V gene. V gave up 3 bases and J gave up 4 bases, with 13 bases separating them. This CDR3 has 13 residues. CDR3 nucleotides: TGCAGCGTTGAGCAGACGGGGGAATACGAGCAGTACTTC. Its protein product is CSVEQTGEYEQYF.

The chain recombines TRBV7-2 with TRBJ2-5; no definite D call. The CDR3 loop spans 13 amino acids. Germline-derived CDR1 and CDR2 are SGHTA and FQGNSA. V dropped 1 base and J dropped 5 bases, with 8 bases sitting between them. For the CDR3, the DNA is TGTGCCAGCAGCTTAGGGTATCGGGAGACCCAGTACTTC. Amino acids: CASSLGYRETQYF.

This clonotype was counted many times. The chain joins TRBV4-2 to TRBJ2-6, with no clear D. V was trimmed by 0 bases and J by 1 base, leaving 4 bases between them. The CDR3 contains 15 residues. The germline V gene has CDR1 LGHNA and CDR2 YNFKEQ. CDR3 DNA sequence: TGTGCCAGCAGCCAAGACGGGTCTGGGGCCAACGTCCTGACTTTC. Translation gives CASSQDGSGANVLTF.

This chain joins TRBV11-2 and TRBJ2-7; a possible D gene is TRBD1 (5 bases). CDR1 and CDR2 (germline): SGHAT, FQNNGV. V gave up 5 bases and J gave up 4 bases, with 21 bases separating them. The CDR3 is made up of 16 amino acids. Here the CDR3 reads CASSPLYRQTQYEQYF. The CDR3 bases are TGTGCCAGCAGCCCCCTTTATCGACAGACACAGTACGAGCAGTACTTC. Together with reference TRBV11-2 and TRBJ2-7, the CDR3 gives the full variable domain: EAGVAQSPRYKIIEKRQSVAFWCNPISGHATLYWYQQILGQGPKLLIQFQNNGVVDDSQLPKDRFSAERLKGVDSTLKIQPAKLEDSAVYLCASSPLYRQTQYEQYFGPGTRLTVT.

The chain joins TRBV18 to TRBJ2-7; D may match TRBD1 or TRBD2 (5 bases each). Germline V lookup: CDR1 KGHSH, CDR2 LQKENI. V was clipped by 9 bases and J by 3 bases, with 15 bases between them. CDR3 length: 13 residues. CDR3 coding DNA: TGTGCCAGTTCCGGGACCGAGATCTACGAGCAGTACTTC. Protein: CASSGTEIYEQYF.